A single sample gave rise to the 6 T cell receptor beta chains below, sequenced in a study of vaccination and CD4 T cells after COVID-19. Sequencing of cultured CD4+ T cell DNA used the Oncomine TCR Beta short-read assay. TCRdb processed the PCR reads anew with MiXCR; each CDR3 protein has one entry. This table holds over 9,000 distinct CDR3 sequences, over 55% found once. No antigens are known for them. Sample treatment: approximately nine-day PBMC culture with coronavirus spike peptide pools or control peptides (ViraFEST assay). Input material: CD4+ T cells from blood, cultured in vitro. These TCRs come from a human donor who had recovered from COVID-19.

This sequence joins TRBV7-9 and TRBJ2-4; D possibly corresponds to TRBD2 (7 bases). CDR1 and CDR2 from the germline V gene are SEHNR and FQNEAQ (reference sequence). This CDR3 is built from 15 residues. Trimming removed 1 base from V and 8 bases from J, with 15 bases in between. As DNA, the CDR3 is TGTGCCAGCAGCTTAGGATCGGGGGGCAGGGACATTCAGTACTTC. As protein: CASSLGSGGRDIQYF.

The sample holds a few counts of this clonotype. The rearrangement joins TRBV4-1 to TRBJ2-4; D is possibly TRBD2 (6 bases). Germline assignment: CDR1 MGHRA and CDR2 YSYEKL. V lost 3 bases to trimming and J lost 5 bases, with 20 bases between them. The CDR3 consists of 17 residues. CDR3 sequence (DNA): TGCGCCAGCAGCCAGCCCGCGCGGCTGGGGGGTGAAAACATTCAGTACTTC. Protein sequence: CASSQPARLGGENIQYF.

This clonotype has a handful of counts. The chain combines TRBV6-5 with TRBJ2-7; possibly TRBD1 or TRBD2 for D (5 bases each). The CDR3 extends over 15 amino acids. Germline V gene lookup returns CDR1 MNHEY and CDR2 SVGAGI. V dropped 2 bases and J dropped 5 bases, with 16 bases sitting between them. CDR3 nucleotides: TGTGCCAGCAGTTACCTCGCTGGGCAGGGAGACGAGCAGTACTTC. It translates to CASSYLAGQGDEQYF.

The CDR3 region has the DNA TGTGCCAGCAGCTTAGGGGGACTCTCCGGCTACACCTTC. This codes for CASSLGGLSGYTF. V and J are TRBV7-8 and TRBJ1-2, with TRBD1 as a possible D gene (5 bases). Germline CDR1 is SGHVS and CDR2 is FQNEAQ. With 1 base removed from V and 8 bases from J, the gap between germline ends came to 11 bases. The CDR3 is 13 amino acids. Combining the CDR3 with reference TRBV7-8 and TRBJ1-2 gives the whole variable domain GAGVSQSPRYKVAKRGQDVALRCDPISGHVSLFWYQQALGQGPEFLTYFQNEAQLDKSGLPSDRFFAERPEGSVSTLKIQRTQQEDSAVYLCASSLGGLSGYTFGSGTRLTVV.

A few counts support this clonotype. V usage is TRBV18 and J usage is TRBJ1-1, with TRBD1 matching 11 bases. V gave up 3 bases and J gave up 5 bases; unmatched junction bases: 2. Per germline, CDR1 KGHSH and CDR2 LQKENI. This CDR3 has 14 amino acids. This CDR3 reads CASSPGTGGTEAFF. The CDR3 DNA is TGTGCCAGCTCACCTGGGACAGGGGGAACTGAAGCTTTCTTT. Complete variable domain (other parts from reference TRBV18 and TRBJ1-1): NAGVMQNPRHLVRRRGQEARLRCSPMKGHSHVYWYRQLPEEGLKFMVYLQKENIIDESGMPKERFSAEFPKEGPSILRIQQVVRGDSAAYFCASSPGTGGTEAFFGQGTRLTVV.

CDR3 protein: CASVEGLRSSYEQYF. The CDR3 DNA reads as TGTGCCAGCGTTGAGGGGTTAAGAAGCTCCTACGAGCAGTACTTC. The gene calls are TRBV2 and TRBJ2-7; D is perhaps TRBD1 or TRBD2 (5 bases each). V was trimmed by 8 bases and J by 0 bases, leaving 17 bases between them. This CDR3 comprises 15 residues. CDR1 SNHLY and CDR2 FYNNEI come from the germline V gene.